This T cell receptor beta chain is drawn from a study of T cell responses to AZD1222 COVID-19 vaccine. Findings of the study overall: Spike-specific TCR depth and breadth grew after two AZD1222 doses. Recipients of AZD1222 seropositive at baseline numbered only five or six. In a largely white British group with more females than males, clonal diversity was possibly underestimated.

Assay used: immunoSEQ multiplex PCR; TCRdb lists only in-frame clones, some missing. Of roughly 150,000 clones in the sample, 90% were seen once. As concerns this clone: Its antigen is not identified.

After removal of 6 bases from V and 2 bases from J, the junction contained 5 bases not matched to a gene. The CDR3 consists of 15 residues. CDR1 is LNHDA and CDR2 is SQIVND in the germline V gene (reference sequence). The chain is built from TRBV19 and TRBJ1-5; 9 bases map to TRBD1. The source is an adult who received the AZD1222 COVID-19 vaccine. Here the sequenced sample was peripheral blood, taken 28 days after the second AZD1222 dose. CDR3 bases: TGTGCCAGTAGCCCAGGGGACAGGGGCAATCAGCCCCAGCATTTT. It encodes CASSPGDRGNQPQHF.